This T cell receptor (beta chain) was sequenced in a study of human T cells and chemical hapten exposure (dated by TCRdb to the early 2020s). Broadly, across the study: For sensitization, 2% DPC in acetone was applied to a 2 cm by 2 cm area of upper inner arm skin. Throughout the study period of about 22 weeks, patients also received therapeutic DPC doses to the scalp every week. Patch tests used Finn chambers with 0.01% DPC on the upper back, scored after 6 days by International Contact Dermatitis Research Group standards. The patient cohort, mostly female, included alopecia areata with under or over 50% scalp involvement, alopecia totalis and alopecia universalis. Libraries were pooled for sequencing, and variation in per-sample TCR yields was attributed mainly to small differences in library volumes within the pool. In alopecia patients, the study followed how the peripheral blood TCR repertoire changed in vivo over primary and secondary sensitization to diphenylcyclopropenone (DPC), a hapten. Blood samples were taken from patients before sensitization (week 0) and then at 2, 6 and about 24 weeks after DPC sensitization. Approximately 28 alopecia patients gave blood for TCR sequencing at one to four time points (pre-sensitization, 2, 6 and 24 weeks). Results and caveats for the whole study, not just this receptor: Expanded TCRs formed significantly more large CDR3 similarity clusters than pre-sensitization or healthy control sets, consistent with antigen-driven responses. No change with DPC sensitization was found in the number of TCRs above 1 in 1000 frequency, and no evidence of global repertoire structure alterations was found. The number of PT1 expanded TCRs positively correlated with patch test score, significant at thresholds 8, 16 and 32 but not 4. After repeated subsampling, changes were observed in the strength of the expansion versus patch-test correlation and in the threshold at which the correlation became significant. Because all patients had alopecia, a presumed autoimmune disease, the immune response of the patients might differ from that of healthy individuals.

This clonotype was counted between two and nine times. There is no known antigen for this receptor. Base qualities are not recorded, but no much larger clone differs from it by a single base. The time point label, read with the paper, signifies: pre-sensitization, week 0. The meaning of the sample's treatment or condition label: therapeutic diphenylcyclopropenone sensitization with weekly scalp DPC. At each patch-test visit, blood was drawn before the patch test was applied. Patients were eligible if aged 18 to 70, diagnosed with alopecia and judged suitable for DPC therapy, and pregnant patients were excluded. Total RNA was extracted from unfractionated whole blood that had been collected in Tempus Blood RNA tubes. Library generation was performed with RACE. Sequencer: NextSeq 500. During library preparation, unique molecular identifiers were attached to individual cDNA molecules so that TCRs could be counted in a quantitative, reproducible way. Each blood RNA sample was used to sequence both TCR alpha and TCR beta chains. In the source study's methods: A median of approximately 96,000 TCRs per sample was observed, with a range of roughly 20,000 to 700,000. The Decombinator software suite was used to annotate the V, J and CDR3 of the TCR reads. For PS versus PT1 abundance plots, all samples were subsampled to the same number of TCRs (28,000). TCRs were defined as expanded if absent before sensitization and observed at least eight times at the 2-week time point. TCRdb took the public reads, trimmed them with fastp at Q25, ran MiXCR for clone calling and kept in-frame beta chains. Here each entry gathers all rows of one CDR3 protein and keeps the most common genes and DNA. The V and J calls shown here were made by TCRdb, not taken from the authors' results. The sample table contains about 120,000 distinct CDR3 sequences; only one count was recorded for approximately 13% of them. In total, the top ten clones hold about 3% of the sample.

Its CDR3 holds 15 amino acids, cysteine through phenylalanine. Of the read, only the CDR3 DNA is kept; its 45 bases are in frame from base 1. The germline V gene (reference sequence) yields SEHNR for CDR1 and FQNEAQ for CDR2. V is shortened by 3 bases, J by 2 bases, and the region joining them spans 12 bases. The chain links TRBV7-9 with TRBJ2-3; 5 matching bases give a weak D call of TRBD1. The sequence was collected from a woman between 18 and 30 years old with alopecia areata. Some clones in this sample may be carry-over from other donors' samples. Source: whole blood, taken in connection with sensitization to the hapten diphenylcyclopropenone (DPC). CDR3 reads: CASSFTTVPTDTQYF. DNA sequence: TGTGCCAGCAGCTTTACGACAGTACCCACAGATACGCAGTATTTT.